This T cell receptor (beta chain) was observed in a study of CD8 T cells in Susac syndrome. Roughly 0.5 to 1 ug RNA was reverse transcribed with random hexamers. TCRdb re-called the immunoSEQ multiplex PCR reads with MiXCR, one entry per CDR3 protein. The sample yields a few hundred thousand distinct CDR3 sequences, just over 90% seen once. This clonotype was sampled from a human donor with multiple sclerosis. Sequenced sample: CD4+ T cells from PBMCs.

The DNA for the CDR3 is TGTGCCAGCAGCCAAGGTCCAGGGGTAGAGACCCAGTACTTC. Translation gives CASSQGPGVETQYF. V gene TRBV3-1 combines with J gene TRBJ2-5, with D maybe TRBD1 (6 bases). V lost 1 base, J lost 4 bases, and 10 bases lay in between. The CDR3 runs 14 residues. Germline V CDR1 and CDR2: LGHDT, YNNKEL (reference sequence).